Sequencing of this TCR beta chain was carried out in a study of blood T cells in healthy people across ages. To note about this clonotype: No antigen is known for it. The CDR3 end shows no conserved phenylalanine or tryptophan, and so a read error is likely.

The CDR3 is 13 amino acids. In germline, CDR1 is SQVTM, CDR2 ANQGSEA. V lost 6 bases to trimming and J lost 4 bases, with 13 bases between them. Next came a second PCR, run for about 6 to 11 cycles, which used a sample-barcoded 5' primer along with a J-beta primer mix. Individual samples furnished no less than 3 million CDR3-containing paired-end reads apiece. One entry per CDR3 protein results from TCRdb running MiXCR on the 5' RACE reads. The sample comprises some 1,800,000 distinct CDR3 sequences, 39% of which are singletons, and roughly 23% rests with the top ten. Findings and caveats of the study: Estimates based on one million T cells were treated as lower bounds.

The origin of this receptor is a human donor in good health. The sample consisted of blood. V usage is TRBV29-1 and J usage is TRBJ2-1; no clear D gene. CDR3 DNA sequence: TGCAGCGTCCAAGGCATGGGTTACAATGAGCAGTTCTTA. It codes for CSVQGMGYNEQFL.